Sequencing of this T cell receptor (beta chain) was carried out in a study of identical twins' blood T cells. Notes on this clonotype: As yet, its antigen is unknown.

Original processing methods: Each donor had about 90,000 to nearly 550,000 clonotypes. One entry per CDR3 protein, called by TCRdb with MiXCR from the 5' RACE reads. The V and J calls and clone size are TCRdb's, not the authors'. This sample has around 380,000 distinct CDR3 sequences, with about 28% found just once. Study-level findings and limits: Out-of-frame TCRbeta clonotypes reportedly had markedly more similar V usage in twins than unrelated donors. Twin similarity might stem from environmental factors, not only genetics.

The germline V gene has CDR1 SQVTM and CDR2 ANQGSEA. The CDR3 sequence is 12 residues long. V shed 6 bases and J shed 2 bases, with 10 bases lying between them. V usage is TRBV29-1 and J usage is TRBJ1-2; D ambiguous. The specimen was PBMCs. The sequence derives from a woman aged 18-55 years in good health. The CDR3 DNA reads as TGCAGCGTAACGACTGCGAACTATGGCTACACCTTC. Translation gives CSVTTANYGYTF.